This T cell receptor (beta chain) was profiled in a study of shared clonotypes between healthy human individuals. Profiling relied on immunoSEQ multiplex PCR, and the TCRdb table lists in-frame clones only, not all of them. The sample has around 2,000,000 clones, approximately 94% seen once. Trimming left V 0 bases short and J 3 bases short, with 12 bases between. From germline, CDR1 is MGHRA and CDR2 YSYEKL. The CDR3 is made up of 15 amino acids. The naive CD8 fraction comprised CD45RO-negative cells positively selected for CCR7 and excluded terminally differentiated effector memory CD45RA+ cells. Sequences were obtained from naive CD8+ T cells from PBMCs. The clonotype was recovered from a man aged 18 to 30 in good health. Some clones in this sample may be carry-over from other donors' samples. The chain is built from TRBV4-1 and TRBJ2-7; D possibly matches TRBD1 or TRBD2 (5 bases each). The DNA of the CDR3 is TGCGCCAGCAGCCAAGATACCCGGGGCCACTACGAGCAGTACTTC. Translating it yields CASSQDTRGHYEQYF.